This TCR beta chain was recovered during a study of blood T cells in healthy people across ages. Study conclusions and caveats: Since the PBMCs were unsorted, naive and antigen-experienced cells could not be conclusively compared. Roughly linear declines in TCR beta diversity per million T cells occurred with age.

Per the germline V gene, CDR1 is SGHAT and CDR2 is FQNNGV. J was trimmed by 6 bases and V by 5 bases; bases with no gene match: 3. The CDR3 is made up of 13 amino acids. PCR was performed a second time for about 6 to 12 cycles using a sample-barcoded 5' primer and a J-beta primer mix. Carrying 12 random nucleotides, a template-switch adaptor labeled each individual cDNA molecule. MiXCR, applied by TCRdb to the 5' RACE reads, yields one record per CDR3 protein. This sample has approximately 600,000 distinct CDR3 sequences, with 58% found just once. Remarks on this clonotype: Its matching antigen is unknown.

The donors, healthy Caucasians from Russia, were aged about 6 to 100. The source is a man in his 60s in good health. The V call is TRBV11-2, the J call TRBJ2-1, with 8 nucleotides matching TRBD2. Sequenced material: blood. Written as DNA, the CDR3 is TGTGCCAGCAGCAGAGGACTAGCCAATGAGCAGTTCTTC. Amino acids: CASSRGLANEQFF.